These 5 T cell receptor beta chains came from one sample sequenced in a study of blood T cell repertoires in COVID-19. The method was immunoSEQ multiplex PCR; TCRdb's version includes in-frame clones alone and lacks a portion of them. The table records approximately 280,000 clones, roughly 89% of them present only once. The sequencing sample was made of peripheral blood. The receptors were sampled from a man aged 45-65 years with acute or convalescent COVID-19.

CDR3: CASSPSDGTVYGYTF. The DNA of the CDR3 is TGCGCCAGCAGCCCCTCAGACGGGACAGTCTATGGCTACACCTTC. The chain couples TRBV4-1 to TRBJ1-2, with TRBD1 matching 7 bases. The CDR3 totals 15 residues. Germline trimming cut 4 bases from V and 4 bases from J; bases unmatched to any gene: 9. Germline CDR1 and CDR2: MGHRA and YSYEKL.

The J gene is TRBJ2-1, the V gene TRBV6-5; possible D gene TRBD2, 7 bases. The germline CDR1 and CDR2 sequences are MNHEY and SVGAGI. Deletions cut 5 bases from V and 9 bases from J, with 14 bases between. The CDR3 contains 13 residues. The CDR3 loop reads CASSREGGAEQFF. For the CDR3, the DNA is TGTGCCAGCAGTCGGGAAGGGGGGGCTGAGCAGTTCTTC.

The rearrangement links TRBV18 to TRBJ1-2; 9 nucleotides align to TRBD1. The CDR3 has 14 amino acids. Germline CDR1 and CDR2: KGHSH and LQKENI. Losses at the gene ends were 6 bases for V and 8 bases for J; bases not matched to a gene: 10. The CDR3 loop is CASSGDRAFGGYTF. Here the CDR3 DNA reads TGTGCCAGCTCCGGGGACAGGGCCTTTGGCGGCTACACCTTC.

The CDR3 DNA reads TGTGCCAGCAGTTCAGACAGGGTGTCTGGAAACACCATATATTTT. Protein: CASSSDRVSGNTIYF. This chain uses TRBV5-4 with TRBJ1-3; TRBD1 matches at 7 bases. In germline, CDR1 is SGHNT, CDR2 YYREEE (reference sequence). The CDR3 spans 15 residues. The V segment lost 5 bases and the J segment 1 base; nucleotides outside the gene matches: 6.

The CDR3 DNA sequence: TGCGCCAGCAGCCAAGTGCCACTACCCCGGCAAAAGCAGTTCTTC. Protein sequence: CASSQVPLPRQKQFF. V and J are TRBV4-1 and TRBJ2-1; D not resolved. The length of the CDR3 is 15 residues. The germline gives CDR1 MGHRA, CDR2 YSYEKL. V was shortened by 1 base and J by 11 bases, with 18 bases between the two germline ends.